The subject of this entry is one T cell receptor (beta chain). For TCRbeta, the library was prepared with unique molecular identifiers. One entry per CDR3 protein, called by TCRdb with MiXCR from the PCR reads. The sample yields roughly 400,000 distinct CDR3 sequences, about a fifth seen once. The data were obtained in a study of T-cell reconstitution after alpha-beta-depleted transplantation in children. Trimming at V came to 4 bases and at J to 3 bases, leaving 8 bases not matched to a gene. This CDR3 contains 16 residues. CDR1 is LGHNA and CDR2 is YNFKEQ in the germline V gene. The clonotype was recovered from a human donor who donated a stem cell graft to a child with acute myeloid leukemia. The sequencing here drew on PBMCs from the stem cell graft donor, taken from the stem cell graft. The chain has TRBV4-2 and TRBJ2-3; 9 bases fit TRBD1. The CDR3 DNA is TGTGCCAGCAGCCCCCCGGGACAGGGATTTACAGATACGCAGTATTTT. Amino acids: CASSPPGQGFTDTQYF.